This TCR beta chain was retrieved from a study of cytomegalovirus exposure and HLA in healthy donors. It was with 60 Vbeta and 13 Jbeta primers that the PCR ran. The table came from immunoSEQ multiplex PCR; TCRdb's copy has only in-frame clones and leaves some out. The sample has around 180,000 clones; roughly 77% are singletons. Germline V gene sequence: CDR1 SGHRS, CDR2 YFSETQ. Trimming stripped 4 bases from V and 7 bases from J, with 21 bases between. The CDR3 contains 16 residues. This sequence joins TRBV5-1 and TRBJ2-1; D is perhaps TRBD1 (5 bases). Sequencing was carried out using PBMCs. The receptor was isolated from a woman between 45 and 60 years old in good health and CMV-seronegative. The CDR3, as DNA: TGCGCCAGCAGCCTAACAGAGGCCAGGGTGAAGAATGAGCAGTTCTTC. It is translated as CASSLTEARVKNEQFF.